One and the same sample provided the 28 T cell receptor beta chains below, sequenced in a study of OX40 agonist ivuxolimab in advanced cancers. TCRdb keeps only in-frame clones here, not all; method: immunoSEQ multiplex PCR. There are 45,000 to 50,000 clones in the sample; more than 85% occur only once, and approximately 52% lies in the top ten. Sample: CD4+ or CD8+ T cells sorted from blood, taken in a trial of the OX40 agonist ivuxolimab. These receptors were collected from an adult with an advanced solid tumor such as melanoma, head and neck, liver or kidney cancer.

This rearrangement joins TRBV6-5 to TRBJ1-2, with TRBD1 matching 10 bases. Unmatched junction bases numbered 12, after V lost 6 bases and J lost 8 bases. Germline-derived CDR1 and CDR2 are MNHEY and SVGAGI. The CDR3 sequence is 15 residues long. The CDR3 bases are TGTGCCAGCAGCTCCTGGACAGGGGGAGGGGTCGGCTACACCTTC. Translating it yields CASSSWTGGGVGYTF.

The V and J genes are TRBV11-1 and TRBJ2-5, with D tentatively TRBD2 (6 bases). CDR3 size: 16 residues. V was shortened by 6 bases and J by 5 bases, with 22 bases between the two germline ends. CDR1 is SGHAT, CDR2 FQDESV, per germline (reference sequence). For the CDR3, the DNA is TGTGCCAGCAGTACCCTTTGGGGGACTGAGCTGGAGACCCAGTACTTC. This gives the protein CASSTLWGTELETQYF.

The V gene is TRBV9, the J gene TRBJ1-6; D might be TRBD1 (5 bases). Germline V gene data show CDR1 as SGDLS and CDR2 as YYNGEE. V lost 4 bases and J 7 bases, leaving 12 bases between the germline ends. The length of the CDR3 is 14 residues. DNA for the CDR3: TGTGCCAGCAGCCCTTGGGACGGGAATTCACCCCTCCACTTT. This encodes CASSPWDGNSPLHF.

The rearrangement joins TRBV4-3 to TRBJ1-6, with a tentative D call TRBD1 (6 bases). CDR1 and CDR2 from the germline V gene are LGHNA and YSLEER. V lost 0 bases, J lost 6 bases, and 15 bases lay in between. This CDR3 is 17 amino acids long. For the CDR3, the DNA is TGCGCCAGCAGCCAAGATGGGTCAGGGGAGGTTAATTCACCCCTCCACTTT. Translating it yields CASSQDGSGEVNSPLHF.

The rearrangement joins TRBV7-8 to TRBJ1-1; TRBD1 matches 7 bases. The CDR3 length is 14 residues. The J segment lost 0 bases and the V segment lost 3 bases, leaving 1 base of the junction unmatched. The germline V gene has CDR1 SGHVS and CDR2 FQNEAQ. The CDR3 region has the DNA TGTGCCAGCAGCTTGGGACAGTTGAACACTGAAGCTTTCTTT. It yields the protein CASSLGQLNTEAFF.

The chain recombines TRBV7-9 with TRBJ2-1, with D maybe TRBD1 (6 bases). V lost 1 base, J lost 2 bases, and 9 bases lay in between. The CDR3 is 15 amino acids. Germline assignment: CDR1 SEHNR and CDR2 FQNEAQ (reference sequence). This CDR3 is CASSLGQAAYNEQFF. As DNA, the CDR3 is TGTGCCAGCAGCTTAGGACAGGCGGCCTACAATGAGCAGTTCTTC.

This sequence joins TRBV5-4 and TRBJ2-3, with 7 positions matching TRBD1. Germline V gene data show CDR1 as SGHNT and CDR2 as YYREEE (reference sequence). V was clipped by 4 bases and J by 6 bases; unmatched bases: 11. There are 15 residues in the CDR3. The CDR3 sequence: CASSVDRARADTQYF. In DNA, the CDR3 is TGTGCCAGCAGCGTCGACAGGGCTAGGGCGGATACGCAGTATTTT.

This sequence joins TRBV7-9 and TRBJ1-3; D is ambiguous. Germline CDR1 and CDR2: SEHNR and FQNEAQ (reference sequence). V was clipped by 1 base and J by 6 bases, with 7 bases between them. This CDR3 has 13 amino acids. CDR3 in DNA: TGTGCCAGCAGCTTAGGTACAGCAAACACCATATATTTT. Protein sequence: CASSLGTANTIYF.

The V gene is TRBV5-6, the J gene TRBJ1-3; tentative D call: TRBD1 (5 bases). Germline V gene sequence: CDR1 SGHDT, CDR2 YYEEEE. Trimming stripped 3 bases from V and 7 bases from J, with 11 bases between. The CDR3 spans 13 residues. The CDR3 DNA sequence: TGTGCCAGCAGCTACGACGGGGGGAACACCATATATTTT. It yields the protein CASSYDGGNTIYF.

This clone appeared many times. This chain's CDR3 is CASSERAEGSNYGYTF. In DNA form, the CDR3 reads TGTGCCAGCAGTGAAAGGGCTGAGGGGTCTAACTATGGCTACACCTTC. J is TRBJ1-2 and V is TRBV6-1; D is perhaps TRBD1 (5 bases). V dropped 2 bases and J dropped 0 bases, with 13 bases sitting between them. The germline V gene has CDR1 MNHNS and CDR2 SASEGT. This CDR3 contains 16 residues.

This clone was seen a single time. The V and J genes are TRBV7-3 and TRBJ2-5, with 7 nucleotides matching TRBD1. The junction had 7 bases not matched to a gene; V was cut back by 4 bases and J by 2 bases. From germline, CDR1 is SGHTA and CDR2 FQGTGA. The CDR3 has 15 residues. Here the CDR3 DNA reads TGTGCCAGCAGCTCCTCAGGGGGTCAACAAGAGACCCAGTACTTC. It codes for CASSSSGGQQETQYF.

The chain links TRBV5-1 to TRBJ2-3; 9 positions match TRBD1. This CDR3 comprises 16 residues. Germline V gene sequence: CDR1 SGHRS, CDR2 YFSETQ. V lost 2 bases to trimming and J lost 2 bases; unmatched junction nucleotides: 6. The CDR3 region is CASSLSGQGYTDTQYF. For the CDR3, the DNA is TGCGCCAGCAGCTTATCGGGACAGGGATACACAGATACGCAGTATTTT.

This sequence joins TRBV2 and TRBJ2-7; 13 nucleotides match TRBD2. With 9 bases clipped from V and 2 bases from J, the junction kept 1 base outside the gene matches. CDR3 length: 13 amino acids. Germline CDR1 and CDR2: SNHLY and FYNNEI. Here the CDR3 DNA reads TGTGCCAGTGGACTAGCGGGAGCCTACGAGCAGTACTTC. Its translation is CASGLAGAYEQYF.

This chain uses TRBV11-2 with TRBJ2-7; D is ambiguous. Germline assignment: CDR1 SGHAT and CDR2 FQNNGV. V was trimmed by 2 bases and J by 6 bases, leaving 14 bases between them. The CDR3 runs to 14 residues. The CDR3 nucleotides are TGTGCCAGCAGCTTATCCGGCTCCCCCGCCGAGCAGTACTTC. Residues: CASSLSGSPAEQYF.

V usage is TRBV6-5 and J usage is TRBJ1-6, with unresolved D. V was clipped by 8 bases and J by 4 bases, with 9 bases between them. CDR3 length: 13 residues. CDR1 is MNHEY and CDR2 is SVGAGI in the germline V gene. CDR3 DNA: TGTGCCAGCGCCGTCGATTATAATTCACCCCTCCACTTT. This sequence encodes CASAVDYNSPLHF.

The V gene is TRBV25-1, the J gene TRBJ2-5, with D unclear. The germline gives CDR1 MGHDK, CDR2 SYGVNS. V gave up 2 bases and J gave up 4 bases, with 14 bases separating them. This CDR3 has 15 amino acids. The DNA for the CDR3 is TGTGCCAGCAGTGAAGAAGTCCAGAGGAGAGAGACCCAGTACTTC. It encodes CASSEEVQRRETQYF. Supplemented by reference TRBV25-1 and TRBJ2-5, the full variable domain reads EADIYQTPRYLVIGTGKKITLECSQTMGHDKMYWYQQDPGMELHLIHYSYGVNSTEKGDLSSESTVSRIRTEHFPLTLESARPSHTSQYLCASSEEVQRRETQYFGPGTRLLVL.

The J gene is TRBJ2-3, the V gene TRBV6-4; D is undetermined. In germline, CDR1 is MRHNA, CDR2 SNTAGT. CDR3 length: 13 residues. Trimming left V 2 bases short and J 0 bases short, with 3 bases between. This CDR3 reads CASSDGSTDTQYF. The DNA for the CDR3 is TGTGCCAGCAGTGACGGGAGCACAGATACGCAGTATTTT.

The chain combines TRBV4-1 with TRBJ2-7; a possible D gene is TRBD1 (6 bases). This CDR3 contains 14 residues. CDR1 and CDR2 (germline): MGHRA, YSYEKL. Trimming took off 4 bases at V and 6 bases at J, with 16 bases between the two ends. The CDR3 sequence: CASSLITGSPEQYF. CDR3 nucleotide sequence: TGCGCCAGCAGCCTGATAACAGGGAGCCCCGAGCAGTACTTC.

V gene TRBV29-1 combines with J gene TRBJ2-3, with D possibly being TRBD1 (7 bases). The V gene lost 4 bases and the J gene lost 3 bases, with 17 bases spanning the gap. CDR1 is SQVTM and CDR2 is ANQGSEA in the germline V gene. The length of the CDR3 is 15 residues. The CDR3 DNA sequence: TGCAGCGTTGTGGGCAGGGGGGATATAACAGATACGCAGTATTTT. Translation: CSVVGRGDITDTQYF.

The gene calls are TRBV14 and TRBJ2-7, with D perhaps matching TRBD1 (5 bases). V was pared by 4 bases and J by 2 bases, with 15 bases between. There are 15 residues in the CDR3. Germline lookup yields CDR1 SGHDN and CDR2 FVKESK. The CDR3 DNA is TGTGCCAGCAGCCCTCAAGCAGGGATAACCTACGAGCAGTACTTC. It encodes CASSPQAGITYEQYF.

The chain has TRBV19 and TRBJ2-1; no firm D call. V gave up 1 base and J gave up 0 bases, with 7 bases separating them. The germline V gene has CDR1 LNHDA and CDR2 SQIVND (reference sequence). The CDR3 runs 15 residues. CDR3 sequence (DNA): TGTGCCAGTAGTATAGGTCCGAGCTCCTACAATGAGCAGTTCTTC. This encodes CASSIGPSSYNEQFF. Full variable domain (outside the CDR3, taken from reference TRBV19 and TRBJ2-1): DGGITQSPKYLFRKEGQNVTLSCEQNLNHDAMYWYRQDPGQGLRLIYYSQIVNDFQKGDIAEGYSVSREKKESFPLTVTSAQKNPTAFYLCASSIGPSSYNEQFFGPGTRLTVL.

J is TRBJ2-1 and V is TRBV7-9; D is unresolved. Between the trimmed V and J ends, which lost 4 bases and 3 bases, there was a span of 4 bases. This CDR3 spans 12 amino acids. The V gene's germline CDR1 is SEHNR and CDR2 FQNEAQ (reference sequence). CDR3 amino acids: CASSWDYNEQFF. CDR3 DNA sequence: TGTGCCAGCAGCTGGGACTACAATGAGCAGTTCTTC. Using reference TRBV7-9 and TRBJ2-1 for the parts outside the CDR3, the full variable domain is DTGVSQNPRHKITKRGQNVTFRCDPISEHNRLYWYRQTLGQGPEFLTYFQNEAQLEKSRLLSDRFSAERPKGSFSTLEIQRTEQGDSAMYLCASSWDYNEQFFGPGTRLTVL.

V is TRBV5-1 and J is TRBJ1-1, with a tentative D call TRBD1 (6 bases). The CDR3 contains 14 residues. V was trimmed by 3 bases and J by 3 bases, leaving 12 bases between them. Germline V gives CDR1 SGHRS, CDR2 YFSETQ. CDR3 amino acids: CASSSRGGDTEAFF. CDR3 bases: TGCGCCAGCAGCTCCAGGGGTGGGGACACTGAAGCTTTCTTT.

This clone was counted only a few times. This CDR3 is also generated by other DNA sequences in the sample. The V gene is TRBV4-1, the J gene TRBJ2-2; perhaps D is TRBD1 or TRBD2 (6 bases each). The CDR3 spans 16 residues. V lost 4 bases, J lost 3 bases, and 15 bases lay in between. Germline CDR1 reads MGHRA; CDR2 reads YSYEKL. CDR3 nucleotide sequence: TGCGCCAGCAGCCCCCCGGGGGCGTCGTACACCGGGGAGCTGTTTTTT. It encodes CASSPPGASYTGELFF.

This clone was seen only a few times. This chain connects TRBV7-9 to TRBJ1-1, with 7 bases that match TRBD1. J lost 5 bases, V lost 5 bases, and 8 bases had no gene match. The CDR3 extends over 14 amino acids. Germline loops: CDR1 SEHNR, CDR2 FQNEAQ (reference sequence). The CDR3 reads CASSPQAGGTEAFF. CDR3 nucleotide sequence: TGTGCCAGCAGCCCGCAGGCAGGGGGGACTGAAGCTTTCTTT.

The V gene is TRBV5-5, the J gene TRBJ2-7; the D gene could be TRBD1 or TRBD2 (5 bases each). The CDR3 runs 11 residues. Germline assignment: CDR1 SGHKS and CDR2 YYEKEE (reference sequence). V was trimmed by 3 bases and J by 6 bases, leaving 7 bases between them. CDR3 nucleotides: TGTGCCAGCAGCTGGGACCGCGAGCAGTACTTC. Translation: CASSWDREQYF.

The chain recombines TRBV5-1 with TRBJ2-1, with unresolved D. Between the trimmed V and J ends, which lost 1 base and 4 bases, there was a span of 6 bases. The CDR3 runs to 13 residues. Germline V gives CDR1 SGHRS, CDR2 YFSETQ. CDR3 in amino acids: CASSLSEYNEQFF. The CDR3 coding sequence is TGCGCCAGCAGCTTGTCAGAGTACAATGAGCAGTTCTTC.

Regarding this clone: Other DNA sequences within the sample encode an identical CDR3. The chain employs TRBV27 and TRBJ1-6; tentatively, D is TRBD1 (5 bases). The CDR3 covers 13 residues. The V gene's germline CDR1 is MNHEY and CDR2 SMNVEV (reference sequence). The ends were cut back, 0 bases at V and 9 bases at J, with 6 bases in the middle. This chain's CDR3 is CASSLSRGSPLHF. CDR3 coding DNA: TGTGCCAGCAGTTTATCGAGGGGTTCACCCCTCCACTTT.